This T cell receptor (beta chain) was identified during a study of blood T cell repertoires in COVID-19. About the research overall: Spain, Italy and the United States supplied samples that represented acute and convalescent COVID-19. PBMCs, B-cell-depleted T cells, or T cells provided the cDNA or gDNA that made up the material.

The ends were cut back, 1 base at V and 5 bases at J, with 8 bases in the middle. Per the germline V gene, CDR1 is LGHNT and CDR2 is FRNRAP. This CDR3 is built from 13 residues. Participants, about 18 to 89 years old, spanned 25 or so US areas. Original methodology: Amplification of reference gene primers provided the estimated nucleated cell counts. Method: immunoSEQ multiplex PCR; TCRdb's copy keeps in-frame clones and lacks some. V, J and clone size derive from that table, while D and trimming were established from the DNA sequence. This sample has around 400,000 clones, with roughly nine tenths found just once.

The chain combines TRBV12-5 with TRBJ1-2, with D unclear. Sequencing was carried out using PBMCs or T cells enriched from blood (not recorded which). The clonotype comes from a woman in her 30s who had recovered from COVID-19. The CDR3 loop reads CASGLASDYGYTF. The CDR3 DNA is TGTGCTAGTGGTTTGGCTTCAGATTATGGCTACACCTTC.